One and the same sample provided the 29 T cell receptor beta chains below, sequenced in a study of CD8 T cells in Susac syndrome (dated by TCRdb to between 2018 and 2021). The library was prepared using the immunoSEQ multiplex PCR assay. RNA was extracted using the RNeasy kit, and roughly 0.45 to 1 microgram was reverse transcribed with random hexamers. TCRdb reprocessed the public reads (quality trimming at Q25 with fastp, clone calling with MiXCR) and kept in-frame beta chains. Each CDR3 protein appears once, grouped with its most common genes and DNA. For this sample the table gives about 200,000 distinct CDR3 sequences, of which 90% to 95% were detected only once. Jointly, the top ten make up around 0.085% of the sample. What was sequenced was CD4+ T cells from PBMCs. The receptors stem from a human donor with Susac syndrome.

As to this clonotype: An end of the junction differs from the germline gene, which may be a read error. J is TRBJ2-1 and V is TRBV5-1; 7 bases agree with TRBD1. The V gene's germline CDR1 is SGHRS and CDR2 YFSETQ. This CDR3 has 15 amino acids. The CDR3 nucleotides are TGTGCCAGCAGCTTACAGGGGAGTTCCTACAATGAGCAGTTCTTC. Amino acid sequence: CASSLQGSSYNEQFF. The full variable domain, in which reference TRBV5-1 and TRBJ2-1 provide the parts outside the CDR3, is KAGVTQTPRYLIKTRGQQVTLSCSPISGHRSVSWYQQTPGQGLQFLFEYFSETQRNKGNFPGRFSGRQFSNSRSEMNVSTLELGDSALYLCASSLQGSSYNEQFFGPGTRLTVL.

CDR3 nucleotides: TGCAGTGCTCCTTTCTATGGCTACACCTTC. It is translated as CSAPFYGYTF. The chain recombines TRBV20-1 with TRBJ1-2; no clear D. The CDR3 has 10 residues. Germline CDR1 reads DFQATT; CDR2 reads SNEGSKA (reference sequence). The V end lost 5 bases, the J end lost 4 bases, and 5 bases lay between the germline ends.

The gene calls are TRBV20-1 and TRBJ2-3, with unresolved D. The CDR3 runs 11 residues. The germline CDR1 and CDR2 sequences are DFQATT and SNEGSKA (reference sequence). V was cut by 4 bases and J by 2 bases, with 4 bases left in between. DNA of the CDR3: TGCAGTGCTACGGCCACAGATACGCAGTATTTT. This codes for CSATATDTQYF.

The rearrangement links TRBV15 to TRBJ1-2, with D unclear. V was cut by 0 bases and J by 7 bases, with 15 bases left in between. This CDR3 contains 15 residues. Germline V gives CDR1 LNHNV, CDR2 YYDKDF (reference sequence). Here the CDR3 DNA reads TGTGCCACCAGCAGAGAAAATGTAGGGCGGTTTGGCTACACCTTC. Encoded protein: CATSRENVGRFGYTF.

This sequence joins TRBV24-1 and TRBJ2-3, with D perhaps matching TRBD2 (6 bases). V dropped 0 bases and J dropped 0 bases, with 9 bases sitting between them. Germline assignment: CDR1 KGHDR and CDR2 SFDVKD. The CDR3 is 16 amino acids. The CDR3 protein is CATSDLHSGSTDTQYF. The DNA of the CDR3 is TGTGCCACCAGTGATTTGCATAGCGGTAGCACAGATACGCAGTATTTT.

This chain joins TRBV5-1 and TRBJ1-2; D is uncertain. CDR1 and CDR2 from the germline V gene are SGHRS and YFSETQ. Trimming removed 0 bases at V and 5 bases at J, with 14 bases between. The CDR3 consists of 15 residues. CDR3 DNA sequence: TGCGCCAGCAGCTTGGTTGTCTCTCCTCAATATGGCTACACCTTC. Residues: CASSLVVSPQYGYTF.

The chain employs TRBV5-6 and TRBJ2-7; no clear D. Trimming took off 0 bases at V and 4 bases at J, with 14 bases between the two ends. This CDR3 comprises 15 residues. Germline CDR1 is SGHDT and CDR2 is YYEEEE. The CDR3 DNA sequence: TGTGCCAGCAGCTTGGGGGCAGGATCGACTTACGAGCAGTACTTC. Encoded protein: CASSLGAGSTYEQYF.

The chain recombines TRBV7-9 with TRBJ1-3; 7 bases match TRBD1. After removal of 6 bases from V and 0 bases from J, the junction contained 2 bases not matched to a gene. The CDR3 is 14 residues long. Per the germline V gene, CDR1 is SEHNR and CDR2 is FQNEAQ (reference sequence). The CDR3 nucleotides read TGTGCCAGCAGGCACAGGGGCTCTGGAAACACCATATATTTT. Its protein is CASRHRGSGNTIYF. The entire variable domain, with the rest obtained from reference TRBV7-9 and TRBJ1-3, is as follows: DTGVSQNPRHKITKRGQNVTFRCDPISEHNRLYWYRQTLGQGPEFLTYFQNEAQLEKSRLLSDRFSAERPKGSFSTLEIQRTEQGDSAMYLCASRHRGSGNTIYFGEGSWLTVV.

The rearrangement links TRBV7-8 to TRBJ2-7; the match to TRBD1 covers 10 bases. Unmatched junction bases numbered 5, after V lost 1 base and J lost 2 bases. CDR1 SGHVS and CDR2 FQNEAQ come from the germline V gene. The CDR3 is 16 amino acids. The CDR3 coding sequence is TGTGCCAGCAGCTTAGTCGGGACAGGGGAGACCTACGAGCAGTACTTC. This gives the protein CASSLVGTGETYEQYF. Variable domain in full (rest from reference TRBV7-8 and TRBJ2-7): GAGVSQSPRYKVAKRGQDVALRCDPISGHVSLFWYQQALGQGPEFLTYFQNEAQLDKSGLPSDRFFAERPEGSVSTLKIQRTQQEDSAVYLCASSLVGTGETYEQYFGPGTRLTVT.

The V and J genes are TRBV20-1 and TRBJ2-7, with D tentatively TRBD1 (6 bases). The CDR3 spans 10 residues. Germline CDR1 is DFQATT and CDR2 is SNEGSKA (reference sequence). Trimming removed 5 bases from V and 7 bases from J, with 9 bases in between. The CDR3 region is CSAPRGEQYF. CDR3 nucleotides: TGCAGTGCTCCTAGGGGGGAGCAGTACTTC.

The chain carries TRBV7-9 and TRBJ2-3; no reliable D call. Looked up from germline, CDR1 is SEHNR and CDR2 is FQNEAQ (reference sequence). V lost 4 bases and J 5 bases, leaving 13 bases between the germline ends. This CDR3 contains 14 residues. Written as DNA, the CDR3 is TGTGCCAGCAGCTGGACGCTTCGTGGAGATACGCAGTATTTT. It is translated as CASSWTLRGDTQYF.

V is TRBV12-3 or TRBV12-4 and J is TRBJ2-1, with D unclear. With 3 bases removed from V and 6 bases from J, the gap between germline ends came to 9 bases. The CDR3 is made up of 13 amino acids. In DNA, the CDR3 is TGTGCCAGCAGTTTGTATGGACCCAATGAGCAGTTCTTC. This sequence encodes CASSLYGPNEQFF.

The chain employs TRBV6-1 and TRBJ2-7; D is perhaps TRBD1 or TRBD2 (5 bases each). The CDR3 loop spans 15 amino acids. Germline lookup yields CDR1 MNHNS and CDR2 SASEGT. V lost 4 bases and J 2 bases, leaving 15 bases between the germline ends. Written as DNA, the CDR3 is TGTGCCAGCAGTGTCGAACCGGGGCCGACCTACGAGCAGTACTTC. This sequence encodes CASSVEPGPTYEQYF.

The chain couples TRBV11-2 to TRBJ1-3; possibly TRBD1 for D (6 bases). The length of the CDR3 is 16 residues. From germline, CDR1 is SGHAT and CDR2 FQNNGV. The V gene lost 1 base and the J gene lost 0 bases, with 10 bases spanning the gap. DNA for the CDR3: TGTGCCAGCAGCTTAGTCCAGGACAGCTCTGGAAACACCATATATTTT. Amino acids: CASSLVQDSSGNTIYF.

This chain joins TRBV6-1 and TRBJ1-5; 7 positions agree with TRBD1. CDR1 is MNHNS and CDR2 is SASEGT in the germline V gene. This CDR3 is 15 amino acids long. V was pared by 3 bases and J by 5 bases, with 7 bases of the junction left unmatched. The CDR3 reads CASSEEGGADQPQHF. The CDR3 DNA follows: TGTGCCAGCAGTGAGGAAGGGGGCGCCGATCAGCCCCAGCATTTT.

The J gene is TRBJ2-7, the V gene TRBV27, with 15 positions matching TRBD2. There are 15 residues in the CDR3. V shed 8 bases, J shed 6 bases, and the junction held 8 bases outside the gene matches. From germline, CDR1 is MNHEY and CDR2 SMNVEV (reference sequence). The CDR3 bases are TGTGCCAGCCGTAAAGGACTAGCGGGGGGGCTCGAGCAGTACTTC. Its protein is CASRKGLAGGLEQYF.

This clonotype appeared once. The J gene is TRBJ1-1, the V gene TRBV5-4; 10 nucleotides align to TRBD1. The length of the CDR3 is 16 residues. Germline V gives CDR1 SGHNT, CDR2 YYREEE (reference sequence). The ends lost 4 bases at V and 1 base at J; junction bases unmatched: 7. The chain's CDR3 is CASSRGQGRGNTEAFF. CDR3 nucleotide sequence: TGTGCCAGCAGCAGGGGACAGGGGAGGGGGAACACTGAAGCTTTCTTT.

The rearrangement uses TRBV20-1 and TRBJ2-1; D is perhaps TRBD2 (5 bases). The ends were cut back, 4 bases at V and 0 bases at J, with 13 bases in the middle. Germline CDR1 and CDR2: DFQATT and SNEGSKA (reference sequence). The CDR3 spans 15 residues. DNA for the CDR3: TGCAGTGCTACTAGGACGGGGAGCTCCTACAATGAGCAGTTCTTC. Residues: CSATRTGSSYNEQFF.

The rearrangement links TRBV10-3 to TRBJ2-2; 15 bases are a match to TRBD2. Germline CDR1 is ENHRY and CDR2 is SYGVKD. CDR3 length: 18 residues. V lost 9 bases and J lost 0; bases outside the gene matches: 8. The DNA for the CDR3 is TGTGCCATAACGCCGGGACTAGCGGGGGGAGCGAACACCGGGGAGCTGTTTTTT. This encodes CAITPGLAGGANTGELFF.

The chain carries TRBV4-1 and TRBJ1-1, with 8 bases identical to TRBD1. This CDR3 is built from 16 residues. Trimming took 3 bases from V and 6 from J; bases not matched to a gene: 12. Germline lookup yields CDR1 MGHRA and CDR2 YSYEKL. The CDR3 loop reads CASSHRTGIGISEAFF. In nucleotides, the CDR3 is TGCGCCAGCAGCCACCGGACAGGGATTGGTATCTCTGAAGCTTTCTTT.

The CDR3 DNA sequence: TGCAGTGCTAGGGGCAGGGAGGACGAGCAGTACTTC. Its translation: CSARGREDEQYF. V gene TRBV20-1 combines with J gene TRBJ2-7, with D possibly TRBD2 on 6 matching bases. With 3 bases removed from V and 5 bases from J, the gap between germline ends came to 11 bases. Germline V lookup: CDR1 DFQATT, CDR2 SNEGSKA (reference sequence). The CDR3 runs 12 residues.

A few counts support this clonotype. The gene calls are TRBV6-2 or TRBV6-3 and TRBJ2-5, with 8 bases identical to TRBD2. V gave up 7 bases and J gave up 4 bases; unmatched junction bases: 14. This CDR3 has 16 amino acids. Germline V gives CDR1 MNHEY, CDR2 SVGEGT. For the CDR3, the DNA is TGTGCCAGCAATCCGGGACTAGTGCGGTCCGCAGAGACCCAGTACTTC. This translates into CASNPGLVRSAETQYF.

This chain links TRBV5-6 with TRBJ2-7; 13 bases are a match to TRBD2. With V trimmed by 3 bases and J by 4 bases, 16 bases remained unmatched. The CDR3 loop spans 19 amino acids. CDR1 is SGHDT, CDR2 YYEEEE, per germline. The CDR3 region is CASSSTLAGGLLGGYEQYF. CDR3 in DNA: TGTGCCAGCAGCTCGACACTAGCGGGAGGGCTACTGGGGGGGTACGAGCAGTACTTC.

The gene calls are TRBV6-2 or TRBV6-3 and TRBJ2-6, with 7 bases lining up with TRBD1. Trimming removed 7 bases from V and 0 bases from J; junction bases left unmatched: 6. This CDR3 is 16 amino acids long. Germline lookup yields CDR1 MNHEY and CDR2 SVGEGT. CDR3 coding DNA: TGTGCCAGCACAGACAGGGTCTCCTCTGGGGCCAACGTCCTGACTTTC. Its translation: CASTDRVSSGANVLTF.

The chain couples TRBV7-9 to TRBJ1-2; D gene uncertain. Trimming took 5 bases from V and 0 from J, leaving 16 bases between them. This CDR3 has 16 residues. From germline, CDR1 is SEHNR and CDR2 FQNEAQ (reference sequence). The CDR3 region has the DNA TGTGCCAGCAGCCATACGAACAGACCCTCTAACTATGGCTACACCTTC. As protein: CASSHTNRPSNYGYTF.

The chain combines TRBV5-6 with TRBJ2-3; no firm D call. CDR1 and CDR2 (germline): SGHDT, YYEEEE. The V gene lost 5 bases and the J gene lost 4 bases, with 8 bases spanning the gap. This CDR3 is built from 12 residues. The CDR3 is CASRESADTQYF. CDR3 nucleotide sequence: TGTGCCAGCAGGGAGTCAGCAGATACGCAGTATTTT.

The V gene is TRBV19, the J gene TRBJ1-5; possible D gene TRBD1, 6 bases. This CDR3 comprises 13 residues. V was pared by 5 bases and J by 7 bases, with 12 bases between. Germline V gene lookup returns CDR1 LNHDA and CDR2 SQIVND (reference sequence). The CDR3 reads CASSWDNEQPQHF. CDR3 nucleotides: TGTGCCAGTAGTTGGGACAATGAGCAGCCCCAGCATTTT.

V usage is TRBV4-1 and J usage is TRBJ1-5, with a tentative D call TRBD1 (5 bases). V was trimmed by 4 bases and J by 4 bases, leaving 20 bases between them. Germline values: CDR1 MGHRA, CDR2 YSYEKL. The CDR3 contains 17 residues. The CDR3 loop reads CASSPVAWGRENQPQHF. The CDR3 DNA sequence: TGCGCCAGCAGCCCTGTCGCGTGGGGACGGGAGAATCAGCCCCAGCATTTT.

The J gene is TRBJ2-7, the V gene TRBV4-1; possibly TRBD1 for D (6 bases). The germline CDR1 and CDR2 sequences are MGHRA and YSYEKL. V dropped 3 bases and J dropped 3 bases, with 15 bases sitting between them. The CDR3 is made up of 15 amino acids. CDR3 sequence reads: CASSQDSNLDYEQYF. CDR3 nucleotides: TGCGCCAGCAGCCAGGACAGCAACCTTGACTACGAGCAGTACTTC.